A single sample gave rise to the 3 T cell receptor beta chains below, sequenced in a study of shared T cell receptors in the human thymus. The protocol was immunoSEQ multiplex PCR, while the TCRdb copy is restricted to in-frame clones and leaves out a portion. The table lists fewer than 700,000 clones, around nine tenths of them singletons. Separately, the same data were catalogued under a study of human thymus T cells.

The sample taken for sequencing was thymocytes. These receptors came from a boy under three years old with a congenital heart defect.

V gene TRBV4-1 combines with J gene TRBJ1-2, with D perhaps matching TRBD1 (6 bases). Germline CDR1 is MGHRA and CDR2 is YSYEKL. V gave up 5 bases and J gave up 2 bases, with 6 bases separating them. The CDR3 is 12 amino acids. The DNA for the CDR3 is TGCGCCAGCAGCGGGACAAACTATGGCTACACCTTC. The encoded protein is CASSGTNYGYTF.

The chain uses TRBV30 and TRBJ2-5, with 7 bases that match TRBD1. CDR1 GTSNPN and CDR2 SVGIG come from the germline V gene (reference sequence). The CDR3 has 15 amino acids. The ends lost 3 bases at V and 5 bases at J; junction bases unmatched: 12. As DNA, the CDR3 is TGTGCCTGGAGCCGCATTGACAGGGTGGTGGAGACCCAGTACTTC. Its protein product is CAWSRIDRVVETQYF. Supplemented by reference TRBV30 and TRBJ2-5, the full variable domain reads SQTIHQWPATLVQPVGSPLSLECTVEGTSNPNLYWYRQAAGRGLQLLFYSVGIGQISSEVPQNLSASRPQDRQFILSSKKLLLSDSGFYLCAWSRIDRVVETQYFGPGTRLLVL.

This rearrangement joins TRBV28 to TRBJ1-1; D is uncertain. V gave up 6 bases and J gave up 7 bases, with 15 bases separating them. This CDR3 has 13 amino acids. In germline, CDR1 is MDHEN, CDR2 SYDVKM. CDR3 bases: TGTGCCAGCAGCCACCCATTTACAAGTGAAGCTTTCTTT. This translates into CASSHPFTSEAFF. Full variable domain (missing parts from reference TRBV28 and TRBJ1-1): DVKVTQSSRYLVKRTGEKVFLECVQDMDHENMFWYRQDPGLGLRLIYFSYDVKMKEKGDIPEGYSVSREKKERFSLILESASTNQTSMYLCASSHPFTSEAFFGQGTRLTVV.